The next 9 T cell receptor beta chains were all read from a single sample in a study of cytomegalovirus exposure and HLA in healthy donors. Profiling relied on immunoSEQ multiplex PCR, and the TCRdb table lists in-frame clones only, not all of them. The data show some 170,000 clones, roughly 95% seen once. Sequencing was done on a sample of PBMCs. The receptors come from a woman aged 18-29 years in good health and CMV-seronegative.

The chain uses TRBV7-2 and TRBJ2-2; 8 bases map to TRBD2. V dropped 5 bases and J dropped 4; count of bases not matched to a gene: 6. Per germline, CDR1 SGHTA and CDR2 FQGNSA. This CDR3 has 15 amino acids. CDR3 loop: CASSPIGLATGELFF. The CDR3 DNA is TGTGCCAGCAGCCCAATTGGACTAGCCACCGGGGAGCTGTTTTTT. Filled out from reference TRBV7-2 and TRBJ2-2, the complete variable domain reads GAGVSQSPSNKVTEKGKDVELRCDPISGHTALYWYRQSLGQGLEFLIYFQGNSAPDKSGLPSDRFSAERTGGSVSTLTIQRTQQEDSAVYLCASSPIGLATGELFFGEGSRLTVL.

The chain joins TRBV4-1 to TRBJ2-2; D perhaps matches TRBD1 (6 bases). Trimming cost V 1 base and J 1 base, with 7 bases left between them. This CDR3 contains 15 residues. CDR1 is MGHRA and CDR2 is YSYEKL in the germline V gene. CDR3 sequence: CASSQVRGNTGELFF. The DNA of the CDR3 is TGCGCCAGCAGCCAAGTCAGGGGGAACACCGGGGAGCTGTTTTTT.

This chain joins TRBV2 and TRBJ1-1; no reliable D call. CDR1 is SNHLY and CDR2 is FYNNEI in the germline V gene. This CDR3 has 14 residues. The ends were cut back, 2 bases at V and 5 bases at J, with 12 bases in the middle. CDR3 loop: CASSEWGAWTEAFF. The DNA for the CDR3 is TGTGCCAGCAGTGAATGGGGAGCTTGGACTGAAGCTTTCTTT. The full variable domain, rest sourced from reference TRBV2 and TRBJ1-1, is EPEVTQTPSHQVTQMGQEVILRCVPISNHLYFYWYRQILGQKVEFLVSFYNNEISEKSEIFDDQFSVERPDGSNFTLKIRSTKLEDSAMYFCASSEWGAWTEAFFGQGTRLTVV.

The chain recombines TRBV19 with TRBJ2-5; 9 bases are a match to TRBD2. The V segment lost 1 base and the J segment 5 bases; nucleotides outside the gene matches: 5. Per germline, CDR1 LNHDA and CDR2 SQIVND (reference sequence). The CDR3 runs 15 residues. The CDR3 protein is CASSIGAGGPETQYF. As DNA, the CDR3 is TGTGCCAGTAGTATAGGGGCGGGGGGGCCCGAGACCCAGTACTTC.

The J gene is TRBJ1-4, the V gene TRBV16; D gene ambiguous. This CDR3 region has 14 residues. The germline V and J ends were trimmed by 4 bases and 4 bases, with 10 bases remaining between them. Germline V gene data show CDR1 as KGHSY and CDR2 as FQNENV. CDR3 nucleotides: TGTGCCAGCAGCCTACGTCAGGTTAATGAAAAACTGTTTTTT. Encoded protein: CASSLRQVNEKLFF. Based on the CDR3 plus reference TRBV16 and TRBJ1-4, the full variable domain is GEEVAQTPKHLVRGEGQKAKLYCAPIKGHSYVFWYQQVLKNEFKFLISFQNENVFDETGMPKERFSAKCLPNSPCSLEIQATKLEDSAVYFCASSLRQVNEKLFFGSGTQLSVL.

The chain couples TRBV5-6 to TRBJ2-2, with D uncertain. The V end lost 5 bases, the J end lost 6 bases, and 8 bases lay between the germline ends. The CDR3 consists of 12 residues. Germline V gives CDR1 SGHDT, CDR2 YYEEEE. DNA for the CDR3: TGTGCCAGCAGATACAGTGCCGGGGAGCTGTTTTTT. Residues: CASRYSAGELFF.

In nucleotides, the CDR3 is TGTGCCAGCTCACCCCTCAGGGACTCTGGAAACACCATATATTTT. It translates to CASSPLRDSGNTIYF. The chain couples TRBV18 to TRBJ1-3, with D possibly TRBD1 on 5 matching bases. V lost 3 bases to trimming and J lost 0 bases, with 9 bases between them. Looked up from germline, CDR1 is KGHSH and CDR2 is LQKENI. CDR3 size: 15 residues.

The V and J genes are TRBV5-1 and TRBJ2-1; TRBD1 is a possible D gene (6 bases). Germline loops: CDR1 SGHRS, CDR2 YFSETQ. The V end was cut by 0 bases, the J end by 3 bases, with 10 bases between. The length of the CDR3 is 15 residues. In DNA, the CDR3 is TGCGCCAGCAGCTTGGGGGCAGGGGACTACAATGAGCAGTTCTTC. It encodes CASSLGAGDYNEQFF.

The V gene is TRBV7-9, the J gene TRBJ1-2; D possibly corresponds to TRBD1 (6 bases). CDR3 length equals 15 residues. V lost 4 bases and J lost 7, with 19 bases in between. The germline gives CDR1 SEHNR, CDR2 FQNEAQ (reference sequence). The CDR3 bases are TGTGCCAGCAGCTCCAACAGGGTCCACCGGGGTGGCTACACCTTC. Amino acids: CASSSNRVHRGGYTF. The full variable domain, rest sourced from reference TRBV7-9 and TRBJ1-2, is DTGVSQNPRHKITKRGQNVTFRCDPISEHNRLYWYRQTLGQGPEFLTYFQNEAQLEKSRLLSDRFSAERPKGSFSTLEIQRTEQGDSAMYLCASSSNRVHRGGYTFGSGTRLTVV.